The T cell receptor beta chain described here comes from a study of cytotoxic CD8 clonotypes in ibrutinib-treated CLL. Across the study: Specimens for response were gathered following a median about a year of therapy, spanning 6 to 36.

As to this clone: Its antigen is as yet unknown.

Only in-frame clones appear in the TCRdb table, and some are missing; sequencing was by immunoSEQ multiplex PCR. The sample includes a few thousand clones, around 83% of them seen just once. Notes on the study in general: Clonality increased at ibrutinib response and stayed stable in sustained remission. At progression, however, it fell back toward baseline.

The V end lost 6 bases, the J end lost 0 bases, and 11 bases lay between the germline ends. Germline CDR1 and CDR2: SNHLY and FYNNEI. CDR3 length equals 15 residues. This material consisted of PBMCs, taken before ibrutinib treatment. The V call is TRBV2, the J call TRBJ1-4; D ambiguous. This receptor was taken from a human donor with chronic lymphocytic leukemia. This CDR3 is CASRTDGATNEKLFF. CDR3 sequence (DNA): TGTGCCAGCAGGACGGACGGCGCAACTAATGAAAAACTGTTTTTT.